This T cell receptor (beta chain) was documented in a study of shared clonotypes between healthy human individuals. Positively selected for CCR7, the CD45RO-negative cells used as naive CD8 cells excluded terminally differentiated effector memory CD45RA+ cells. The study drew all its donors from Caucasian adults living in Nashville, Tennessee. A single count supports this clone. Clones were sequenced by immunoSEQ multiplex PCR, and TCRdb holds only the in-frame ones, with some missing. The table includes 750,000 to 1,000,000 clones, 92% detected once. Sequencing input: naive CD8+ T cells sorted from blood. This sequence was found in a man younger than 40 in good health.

DNA for the CDR3: TGTGCCAGCAGCGGGGGACTAGAGGTAGCAGATACGCAGTATTTT. Translation: CASSGGLEVADTQYF. The chain combines TRBV11-2 with TRBJ2-3; 8 bases are shared with TRBD2. The junction had 8 bases not matched to a gene; V was cut back by 5 bases and J by 4 bases. Germline CDR1 is SGHAT and CDR2 is FQNNGV. The CDR3 spans 15 residues. Full variable domain (remainder filled in from reference TRBV11-2 and TRBJ2-3): EAGVAQSPRYKIIEKRQSVAFWCNPISGHATLYWYQQILGQGPKLLIQFQNNGVVDDSQLPKDRFSAERLKGVDSTLKIQPAKLEDSAVYLCASSGGLEVADTQYFGPGTRLTVL.